This T cell receptor (beta chain) stems from a study of blood T cells in healthy people across ages. A second PCR of about 6 to 12 cycles used a sample-barcoded 5' primer and a J-beta primer mix. MiXCR, run by TCRdb on the 5' RACE reads, gives a single entry per CDR3 protein. Counted here are 1.5 million to 1.8 million distinct CDR3 sequences, roughly two fifths occurring once; the ten biggest clones make up 4%. This CDR3 is 19 amino acids long. This clonotype was sampled from a woman between 18 and 30 years old in good health. The chain recombines TRBV12-3 or TRBV12-4 with TRBJ2-7, with TRBD2 matching 14 bases. The J call may be in error: the DNA end matches TRBJ2-4 better. What was sequenced was blood. CDR3 DNA sequence: TGTGCCAGCAGTTTAGCAGGGGGGACTAGCGGGAGCCCCAAAAACATTCAGTACTTC. Protein product: CASSLAGGTSGSPKNIQYF.